The present entry profiles one T cell receptor (beta chain) with its context. The J segment lost 1 base and the V segment lost 5 bases, leaving 10 bases of the junction unmatched. CDR1 is LNHDA and CDR2 is SQIVND in the germline V gene (reference sequence). The CDR3 totals 16 residues. Repertoires were generated with immunoSEQ multiplex PCR, while TCRdb's copy carries only in-frame clones and drops some. The repertoire includes hundreds of thousands of clones, approximately 86% of them detected once, and 9.4% sits in the top ten. This specimen comes from a study of blood T cell repertoires in COVID-19.

The origin of this receptor is a man between 18 and 29 years old with active or convalescent COVID-19. The sequencing sample was made of peripheral blood. The chain combines TRBV19 with TRBJ1-1; TRBD1 matches 7 bases. The CDR3 sequence: CASSPRDSASNTEAFF. CDR3 bases: TGTGCCAGTAGTCCGAGGGACAGTGCGTCGAACACTGAAGCTTTCTTT. Supplemented by reference TRBV19 and TRBJ1-1, the full variable domain reads DGGITQSPKYLFRKEGQNVTLSCEQNLNHDAMYWYRQDPGQGLRLIYYSQIVNDFQKGDIAEGYSVSREKKESFPLTVTSAQKNPTAFYLCASSPRDSASNTEAFFGQGTRLTVV.